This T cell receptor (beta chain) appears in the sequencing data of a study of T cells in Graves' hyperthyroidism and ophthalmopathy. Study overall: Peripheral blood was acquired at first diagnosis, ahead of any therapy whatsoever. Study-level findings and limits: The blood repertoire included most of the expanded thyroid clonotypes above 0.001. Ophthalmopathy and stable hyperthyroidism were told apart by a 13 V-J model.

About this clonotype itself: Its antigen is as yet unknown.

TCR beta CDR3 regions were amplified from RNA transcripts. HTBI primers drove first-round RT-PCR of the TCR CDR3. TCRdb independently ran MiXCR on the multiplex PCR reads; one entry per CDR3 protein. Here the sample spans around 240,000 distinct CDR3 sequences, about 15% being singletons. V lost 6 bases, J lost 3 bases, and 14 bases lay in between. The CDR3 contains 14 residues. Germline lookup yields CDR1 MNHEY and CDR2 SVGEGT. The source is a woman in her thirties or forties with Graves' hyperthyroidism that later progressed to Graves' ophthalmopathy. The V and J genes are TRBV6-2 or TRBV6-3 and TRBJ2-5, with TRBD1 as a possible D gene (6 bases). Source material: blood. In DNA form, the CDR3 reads TGTGCCAGCAGCAACCCACAGGGTAAAGAGACCCAGTACTTC. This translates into CASSNPQGKETQYF.